This T cell receptor (beta chain) was profiled in a study of neoadjuvant anti-PD-1 for oral cavity cancer. The method was immunoSEQ multiplex PCR; TCRdb's version includes in-frame clones alone and lacks a portion of them. The sample yields around 60,000 clones, around four fifths seen once. The CDR3 is 13 residues long. CDR1 is SQVTM, CDR2 ANQGSEA, per germline. V lost 3 bases, J lost 5 bases, and 14 bases lay in between. The source of this sequence is a person between 40 and 85 years old with oral cavity squamous cell carcinoma. The material was PBMCs, obtained before nivolumab (anti-PD-1) treatment. V gene TRBV29-1 combines with J gene TRBJ2-7; the D is unclear. Here the CDR3 DNA reads TGCAGCGTTGAGAGACCGGGTAGGGACGAGCAGTACTTC. Encoded protein: CSVERPGRDEQYF.